Listed below are T cell receptor beta chains from one sample, sequenced in a study of blood T cell repertoires in COVID-19. TCRdb keeps only in-frame clones here, not all; method: immunoSEQ multiplex PCR. This table holds fewer than 700,000 clones, about 89% found once. The specimen was peripheral blood. These receptors were collected from a woman in her forties or fifties with COVID-19, enrolled during active disease. Both conserved end residues are part of each CDR3. D genes are given only for firm matches. The size entry is marked missing in some rows and otherwise reads once, few, many or a size class.

TRBJ2-1	NA	TRBD1	TRBV7-3	TGTGCCAGCACCTCAGGGGGAAATGAGCAGTTCTTC	CASTSGGNEQFF
TRBJ1-6	NA	NA	TRBV7-3	TGTGCCAGCAGCCAAACAGGGATTTTTTATAATTCACCCCTCCACTTT	CASSQTGIFYNSPLHF
TRBJ1-1	NA	NA	TRBV30	TGTGCCTGGAGGGCATACCTCAGGATGAACACTGAAGCTTTCTTT	CAWRAYLRMNTEAFF
TRBJ1-2	once	NA	TRBV28	TGTGCCAGCAGTTTAAGCAAGGGAGGCTATGGCTACACCTTC	CASSLSKGGYGYTF
TRBJ1-2	NA	TRBD1	TRBV19	TGTGCCAGTAGTACAAGGAGGGACAGAGCTAACTATGGCTACACCTTC	CASSTRRDRANYGYTF
TRBJ2-2	NA	TRBD1	TRBV24-1	TGTGCCACCAGTGATTCGGGACAGGGAGTCACCGGGGAGCTGTTTTTT	CATSDSGQGVTGELFF
TRBJ1-5	NA	TRBD1	TRBV28	TGTGCCAGCCCCCCGACAGGGTGGGTGAATCAGCCCCAGCATTTT	CASPPTGWVNQPQHF
TRBJ1-2	NA	NA	TRBV5-6	TGTGCCAGCAGCTTGGATAGTCGAAGATTGGTAGGCTACACCTTC	CASSLDSRRLVGYTF
TRBJ2-2	few	NA	TRBV3-1/TRBV3-2	TGTGCCAGCAGCCAAGTTGAGGCCACCGGGGAGCTGTTTTTT	CASSQVEATGELFF
TRBJ2-7	NA	NA	TRBV5-6	TGTGCCAGCAGCTTCTGGACAGTGAGGGATGGTGACGAGCAGTACTTC	CASSFWTVRDGDEQYF
TRBJ2-5	NA	TRBD2	TRBV10-3	TGTGCCATCAGTGAGCCTCCTCTAGCGGGGGGGCCGGAGACCCAGTACTTC	CAISEPPLAGGPETQYF
TRBJ2-7	NA	TRBD1	TRBV5-1	TGCGCCAGCAGCTTGGCCGGACAGGGTTACTACGAGCAGTACTTC	CASSLAGQGYYEQYF
TRBJ2-2	NA	NA	TRBV24-1	TGTGCCACCCAGTCTTCCCGAATAGCCGAACGGACCGGGGAGCTGTTTTTT	CATQSSRIAERTGELFF
TRBJ1-2	NA	NA	TRBV7-9	TGTGCCAGCAGCTTAAACCAGGGTACCTATGGCTACACCTTC	CASSLNQGTYGYTF
TRBJ2-1	NA	TRBD1	TRBV29-1	TGCAGCGTTTCGGACAGGGTGAATGAGCAGTTCTTC	CSVSDRVNEQFF
TRBJ2-5	NA	TRBD1	TRBV10-2	TGCGCCAGCAGTGAGTCCGGGACAGGGGGCGTCTGGGAGACCCAGTACTTC	CASSESGTGGVWETQYF
TRBJ1-2	NA	NA	TRBV5-8	TGTGCCAGCAGCCTGGACCCGGGGAGGGCCGGGGGCTACACCTTC	CASSLDPGRAGGYTF
TRBJ1-1	NA	NA	TRBV19	TGTGCCAGTAGTATGACTTCCAACACTGAAGCTTTCTTT	CASSMTSNTEAFF
TRBJ2-5	NA	NA	TRBV7-9	TGTGCCAGCTATTGGACAGCCAGTGAGGAGACCCAGTACTTC	CASYWTASEETQYF
TRBJ1-4	NA	NA	TRBV27	TGTGCCAGCAGTCTCACAGGACAGCCCGCAACTAATGAAAAACTGTTTTTT	CASSLTGQPATNEKLFF
TRBJ2-6	NA	TRBD1	TRBV19	TGTGCCAGTAGTCAGACAGGGTCCAACTCTGGGGCCAACGTCCTGACTTTC	CASSQTGSNSGANVLTF
TRBJ2-7	NA	NA	TRBV12-5	TGTGCTAGTGACCGAGAACAGGGTAACGAGCAGTACTTC	CASDREQGNEQYF
TRBJ1-1	once	NA	TRBV5-6	TGTGCCAGCAGCTCCCCCACCGGGAATGCAGCTTTCTTT	CASSSPTGNAAFF
TRBJ2-1	NA	TRBD2	TRBV9	TGTGCCAGCAGCGCGGGACTAGCGGAGGGGAGTGAGCAGTTCTTC	CASSAGLAEGSEQFF
TRBJ1-5	NA	NA	TRBV6-1	TGTGCCAGCAGTGAGATCTCCAGAGGGAACCAGCCCCAGCATTTT	CASSEISRGNQPQHF
TRBJ1-1	NA	NA	TRBV29-1	TGCAGCGTTGAAGACAGGGTTATTGAAGCTTTCTTT	CSVEDRVIEAFF
TRBJ1-3	few	NA	TRBV10-3	TGTGCCACCGAGACAGTTTACTCTGGAAACACCATATATTTT	CATETVYSGNTIYF
TRBJ1-1	NA	TRBD1	TRBV6-6	TGTGCCAGCAGTTACGAGACAGGGGGAGCGGGCACTGAAGCTTTCTTT	CASSYETGGAGTEAFF
TRBJ1-1	NA	NA	TRBV5-1	TGCGCCAGCACCGTAGGACAGACTAACACTGAAGCTTTCTTT	CASTVGQTNTEAFF
TRBJ2-3	NA	NA	TRBV5-1	TGCGCCAGCAGCTTCGAGGCAGGGTCAGGATATTTT	CASSFEAGSGYF
TRBJ1-4	NA	TRBD1	TRBV2	TGTGCCAGCAGAGCAACCCAGGGGGCTCAAGAAAAACTGTTTTTT	CASRATQGAQEKLFF
TRBJ1-1	once	TRBD1	TRBV9	TGTGCCAGCAGCACCAGGGGGGCGGAGAACACTGAAGCTTTCTTT	CASSTRGAENTEAFF
TRBJ1-2	NA	NA	TRBV5-6	TGTGCCAGCAGCTTGGGGGCAACTTATGGCTACACCTTC	CASSLGATYGYTF
TRBJ1-6	once	TRBD1	TRBV30	TGTGCCTGGAGTAGCGGACAGGGGCTTAATTCACCCCTCCACTTT	CAWSSGQGLNSPLHF
TRBJ2-7	NA	NA	TRBV5-1	TGCGCCAGCAGCTTGGAGGTAGGACTTACCTACGAGCAGTACTTC	CASSLEVGLTYEQYF
TRBJ1-6	NA	NA	TRBV2	TGTGCCAGCAGTCCTTCAAAACAGGGTGGAAGTTCACCCCTCCACTTT	CASSPSKQGGSSPLHF
TRBJ1-2	NA	NA	TRBV9	TGTGCCAGCAGCGTAGCACGTAAGACAGGAACTAATGGCTACACCTTC	CASSVARKTGTNGYTF
TRBJ2-1	NA	NA	TRBV7-9	TGTGCCAGCAGCCCCACTAGGTATGAGCAGTTCTTC	CASSPTRYEQFF
TRBJ2-1	NA	TRBD2	TRBV7-2	TGTGCCAGCAGCTCACTAAGCGGGGGGTACAATGAGCAGTTCTTC	CASSSLSGGYNEQFF
TRBJ2-5	NA	TRBD1	TRBV27	TGTGCCAGCAGTTTAACCGGGACAGCTCAAGAGACCCAGTACTTC	CASSLTGTAQETQYF
TRBJ2-1	NA	TRBD2	TRBV6-4	TGTGCCAGCAGTCTCAGCGGGGGGGGCGAGCAGTTCTTC	CASSLSGGGEQFF
TRBJ1-5	once	NA	TRBV6-6	TGTGCCAGCAGTTACCCCCCTCATCAGCCCCAGCATTTT	CASSYPPHQPQHF